Listed below are T cell receptor beta chains from one sample, sequenced in a study of blood T cell repertoires in COVID-19. The assay was immunoSEQ multiplex PCR, and TCRdb's table has in-frame clones only and misses some. The data contain 300,000 to 400,000 clones, 80% to 90% of them seen just once; the ten biggest clones take up 2.3%. Sequencing input: peripheral blood. These receptors originate from an older woman with COVID-19, enrolled during active disease. The CDR3 runs from the conserved cysteine through the conserved F or W. The D gene is left open where the match is weak. Clone size appears in some rows only: once, few, many, or a class for an expanded clone.

j_call	v_call	clone_size	d_call	cdr3_nt	cdr3_aa
TRBJ1-2	TRBV28	.	.	TGTGCCGGGAGAACTCCCGCCGCTGGCTACACCTTC	CAGRTPAAGYTF
TRBJ1-1	TRBV9	once	.	TGTGCCAGCAGCGAGCGGACCGACTTGAACACTGAAGCTTTCTTT	CASSERTDLNTEAFF
TRBJ1-1	TRBV5-1	.	TRBD1	TGCGCCAGCAGCTTGGTTACAGGGGGCTTGGGCACTGAAGCTTTCTTT	CASSLVTGGLGTEAFF
TRBJ2-3	TRBV11-2	.	.	TGTGCCAGCAGCCTAGAAGGGGGATTCGGAAATACGCAGTATTTT	CASSLEGGFGNTQYF
TRBJ2-7	TRBV2	.	.	TGTGCCAGCAGTGTGTCCACCTACGAGCAGTACTTC	CASSVSTYEQYF
TRBJ2-5	TRBV5-1	.	TRBD2	TGCGCCAGCAGCTTACTTATAGCGGGGGGGAACCAAGAGACCCAGTACTTC	CASSLLIAGGNQETQYF
TRBJ1-1	TRBV19	.	.	TGTGCCAGTAGTCCGCAGGGGAAGGGGACTGAAGCTTTCTTT	CASSPQGKGTEAFF
TRBJ1-2	TRBV28	.	.	TGTGCCAGCACCCTCCCAGGGGCCTATGGCTACACCTTC	CASTLPGAYGYTF
TRBJ1-2	TRBV11-2	.	.	TGTGCCAGCAGCTTAGATTCGCCCGGCGGGGGCTACACCTTC	CASSLDSPGGGYTF
TRBJ2-7	TRBV5-1	.	.	TGCGCCAGCTCGCCGGGACACGCGAGCTCCTACGAGCAGTACTTC	CASSPGHASSYEQYF
TRBJ1-5	TRBV10-3	.	.	TGTGCCATCAGTGAGTCCGGAGGACAGCCCCAGCATTTT	CAISESGGQPQHF
TRBJ2-5	TRBV5-1	once	TRBD2	TGCGCCAGCAGTTCCGTTCGGGGACTAGCGGGGAAAGAGACCCAGTACTTC	CASSSVRGLAGKETQYF
TRBJ1-2	TRBV6-5	.	.	TGTGCCAGCAGTTACGGGGCCTTCTATGGCTACACCTTC	CASSYGAFYGYTF
TRBJ1-2	TRBV30	.	TRBD1	TGTGCCTGGAGTGTGGGACAGGGGGGTGGCTACACCTTC	CAWSVGQGGGYTF
TRBJ2-3	TRBV7-2	.	.	TGTGCCAGCAGCTCCACAGAGAGCACAGATACGCAGTATTTT	CASSSTESTDTQYF
TRBJ2-2	TRBV7-3	.	.	TGTGCCAGCAGCTTTGGTAGCTTCACCGGGGAGCTGTTTTTT	CASSFGSFTGELFF
TRBJ2-1	TRBV9	.	.	TGTGCCAGCAGCGCATCCCGGACTACTGGGGATGAGCAGTTCTTC	CASSASRTTGDEQFF
TRBJ2-3	TRBV6-5	.	TRBD2	TGTGCCAGCAGACAGCGGGGGGTCACAGATACGCAGTATTTT	CASRQRGVTDTQYF
TRBJ1-1	TRBV27	.	TRBD1	TGTGCCAGCAGGGGGACAGACGGCCGGAGTGAAGCTTTCTTT	CASRGTDGRSEAFF
TRBJ2-7	TRBV9	.	.	TGTGCCAGCAGCGGAGCCCCGGCAGGGCCCTTTAGCCACGAGCAGTACTTC	CASSGAPAGPFSHEQYF
TRBJ2-3	TRBV10-1	.	TRBD2	TGCGCCAGCAGTGAAAGAAGCGGGGGTGGCACAGATACGCAGTATTTT	CASSERSGGGTDTQYF
TRBJ1-5	TRBV19	.	.	TGTGCCAGTACCCGAACCGGGGGGGCCGATTCCCTAAATCAGCCCCAGCATTTT	CASTRTGGADSLNQPQHF
TRBJ2-5	TRBV3-1/TRBV3-2	.	TRBD2	TGTGCCAGCAGCCAGGACCTCGGGGGGGCTAAAGAGACCCAGTACTTC	CASSQDLGGAKETQYF
TRBJ2-1	TRBV3-1/TRBV3-2	once	TRBD1	TGTGCCAGCAGCCGCATCCGGGACAGAAGATACAATGAGCAGTTCTTC	CASSRIRDRRYNEQFF
TRBJ1-2	TRBV19	.	.	TGTGCCAGTAGCCCCTCCACAGTTCTTTATGGCTACACCTTC	CASSPSTVLYGYTF
TRBJ2-5	TRBV11-2	.	TRBD2	TGTGCCAGCAGCTTAAGGGCGGGGGGGTTGGCGACCCAGTACTTC	CASSLRAGGLATQYF
TRBJ2-7	TRBV5-4	.	TRBD1	TGTGCCAGCAGTGAGAAAGGACAGGCGCGGAGCGAGCAGTACTTC	CASSEKGQARSEQYF
TRBJ1-5	TRBV2	once	.	TGTGCCAGCAGTTCAGGGCGTTTCAATCAGCCCCAGCATTTT	CASSSGRFNQPQHF
TRBJ1-2	TRBV5-1	.	.	TGCGCCAGCAGCTTGGTCGGACAGCCTAACTATGGCTACACCTTC	CASSLVGQPNYGYTF
TRBJ2-7	TRBV18	.	TRBD1	TGTGCCAGCTCACCCCAGCCCATCGGGACAGTGACCTACGAGCAGTACTTC	CASSPQPIGTVTYEQYF
TRBJ1-3	TRBV3-1/TRBV3-2	.	.	TGTGCCAGCAGCAGCAGGGGCCTGGGAGGAAACACCATATATTTT	CASSSRGLGGNTIYF
TRBJ2-1	TRBV20-1	.	TRBD1	TGCAGTGCTAGTAGACCGGGACAGGGAAGAAATGAGCAGTTCTTC	CSASRPGQGRNEQFF
TRBJ1-2	TRBV2	.	.	TGTGCCAGCGCGAAAACAGGGACCTATGGCTACACCTTC	CASAKTGTYGYTF
TRBJ1-3	TRBV12-3/TRBV12-4	.	.	TGTGCCAGCCGGGGGTTCTCTGGAAACACCATATATTTT	CASRGFSGNTIYF
TRBJ2-5	TRBV3-1/TRBV3-2	.	.	TGTGCCAGCAGCCAAGATTGGACAAGACAGCAAGAGACCCAGTACTTC	CASSQDWTRQQETQYF
TRBJ1-6	TRBV9	.	.	TGTGCCAGCAGTCTCTATGGGGGAGGGCTAAATTCACCCCTCCACTTT	CASSLYGGGLNSPLHF
TRBJ2-1	TRBV18	.	.	TGTGCCAGCTCACCCCAGGGGAGTGAGCAGTTCTTC	CASSPQGSEQFF
TRBJ2-5	TRBV5-1	.	.	TGCGCCAGCAGCCGCGGGACTGCGGAGCCCGAGACCCAGTACTTC	CASSRGTAEPETQYF
TRBJ2-3	TRBV7-2	.	.	TGTGCCAGCAGCTTATACAGGAGGGGAGATACGCAGTATTTT	CASSLYRRGDTQYF
TRBJ1-2	TRBV20-1	.	TRBD1	TGCAGTGCTAGTCCCGGGACAGGGGTTAACTATGGCTACACCTTC	CSASPGTGVNYGYTF
TRBJ1-1	TRBV18	.	.	TGTGCCAGCTCACCCAGCGGGGACACCGGTGAAGCTTTCTTT	CASSPSGDTGEAFF
TRBJ1-5	TRBV2	few	.	TGTGCCACCGACAGTTATAGCAATCAGCCCCAGCATTTT	CATDSYSNQPQHF
TRBJ1-2	TRBV30	.	.	TGTGCCTGGACAGGCGTACAATCCAACTATGGCTACACCTTC	CAWTGVQSNYGYTF
TRBJ2-1	TRBV12-5	.	TRBD1	TGTGCTAGTGGTTTGCCTAAGGGGGCCCCCTTGAGTAATGAGCAGTTCTTC	CASGLPKGAPLSNEQFF
TRBJ1-4	TRBV29-1	.	.	TGCAGCGTGGGGGGGGCAACTAATGAAAAACTGTTTTTT	CSVGGATNEKLFF
TRBJ2-7	TRBV6-5	once	.	TGTGCCAGCAGCCACGGGGGGCAGGGACGCTACGAGCAGTACTTC	CASSHGGQGRYEQYF
TRBJ2-2	TRBV19	.	.	TGTGCCAGTAGTACTCGACAAGCGAACACCGGGGAGCTGTTTTTT	CASSTRQANTGELFF
TRBJ2-7	TRBV5-1	once	TRBD1	TGCGCCAGCAGGACGTGGGACAGCTCCTACGAGCAGTACTTC	CASRTWDSSYEQYF
TRBJ1-4	TRBV3-1/TRBV3-2	.	TRBD1	TGTGCCAGCAGCCTTACAGGGGCCAGCCGGAGGAACGAAAAACTGTTTTTT	CASSLTGASRRNEKLFF
TRBJ2-5	TRBV4-1	.	.	TGCGCCAGCAATGCGGGATCCATAGAGACCCAGTACTTC	CASNAGSIETQYF
TRBJ2-1	TRBV7-9	once	TRBD1	TGTGCCAGCAGCAATGCCCGGACAGGCCTCCTGACCTACAATGAGCAGTTCTTC	CASSNARTGLLTYNEQFF
TRBJ1-2	TRBV9	.	.	TGTGCCAGCAGCGCGCCCGACAGAGCTAACTATGGCTACACCTTC	CASSAPDRANYGYTF
TRBJ1-2	TRBV7-9	.	.	TGCTTGCCAGGAGGCAGGCTCTACAACTATGGCTACACCTTC	CLPGGRLYNYGYTF
TRBJ2-7	TRBV5-1	.	.	TGCGCCAGCAGCTTTGTTCGAGGCGAGCAGTACTTC	CASSFVRGEQYF
TRBJ1-1	TRBV19	.	.	TGTGCCAGTAGTACAGGGGTTACTGAAGCTTTCTTT	CASSTGVTEAFF
TRBJ1-2	TRBV28	.	TRBD1	TGTGCCAGCAGTTTCCAACAGGGGGCAGTTCATGGCTACACCTTC	CASSFQQGAVHGYTF
TRBJ2-7	TRBV2	.	.	TGTGCCAGCAGTGAAGAACAGGTCGTTATCTACGAGCAGTACTTC	CASSEEQVVIYEQYF
TRBJ1-1	TRBV11-1	.	.	TGTGCCAGCAGCTTAGTGACATGGCGTGAAGCTTTCTTT	CASSLVTWREAFF
TRBJ2-3	TRBV28	once	TRBD2	TGTGCCAGCAGTTTTTCTAGCGGGGCTAGCACAGATACGCAGTATTTT	CASSFSSGASTDTQYF